Presented here are 31 T cell receptor beta chains from one specimen sequenced in a study of breast tumors, draining lymph nodes, adjacent tissues. TCRdb analysed the multiplex PCR reads with MiXCR anew, one entry per CDR3 protein. In the table there are under 25,000 distinct CDR3 sequences, about 45% of which are singletons. Sequenced material: breast tumor tissue. All receptors come from a female donor with breast cancer. Some clones in this sample may be carry-over from other donors' samples.

This clonotype was counted once. The chain joins TRBV25-1 to TRBJ1-6; D remains unclear. Germline lookup yields CDR1 MGHDK and CDR2 SYGVNS. Trimming left V 6 bases short and J 13 bases short, with 4 bases between. The CDR3 has 9 amino acids. CDR3 DNA: TGTGCCAGCAGAGGCCCCCTCCACTTT. Its translation: CASRGPLHF.

This clonotype was picked up many times. A much larger clonotype is one base distant, so this may be a read error. Since no conserved phenylalanine or tryptophan closes the CDR3, a read error is the likely cause. The J gene is TRBJ2-5, the V gene TRBV9, with 7 bases matching TRBD1. The CDR3 contains 13 residues. Germline loops: CDR1 SGDLS, CDR2 YYNGEE. V trimming: 5 bases; J trimming: 4 bases; junction bases outside the gene matches: 5. For the CDR3, the DNA is TGTGCCAGCAGGGGACAGAGGGGAGAGACCCAGTACTCC. It yields the protein CASRGQRGETQYS.

There are many counts of this clonotype. The chain carries TRBV30 and TRBJ1-2; maybe TRBD1 (5 bases). The V gene's germline CDR1 is GTSNPN and CDR2 SVGIG (reference sequence). Deletions cut 0 bases from V and 6 bases from J, with 11 bases between. The CDR3 loop spans 13 amino acids. The CDR3 sequence is CAWSVGQSHGYTF. Written as DNA, the CDR3 is TGTGCCTGGAGTGTGGGGCAGAGTCATGGCTACACCTTC. Together with reference TRBV30 and TRBJ1-2, the CDR3 gives the full variable domain: SQTIHQWPATLVQPVGSPLSLECTVEGTSNPNLYWYRQAAGRGLQLLFYSVGIGQISSEVPQNLSASRPQDRQFILSSKKLLLSDSGFYLCAWSVGQSHGYTFGSGTRLTVV.

Notes on this clonotype: This sequence may be a read error, since a much larger clone differs from it by one base. The J gene is TRBJ1-5, the V gene TRBV4-1, with no clear D. CDR3 length: 15 residues. V lost 4 bases, J lost 3 bases, and 13 bases lay in between. Germline CDR1 reads MGHRA; CDR2 reads YSYEKL. The CDR3 region is CASSRGPQTNQPQHF. DNA for the CDR3: TGCGCCAGCAGCCGAGGTCCTCAGACCAATCAGCCCCAGCATTTT.

This clonotype was seen repeatedly, ten times or more. A single base separates this from a much larger clone, so it may be a read error. The CDR3 is CSAREANQPPHF. CDR3 bases: TGCAGTGCTAGAGAAGCAAATCAGCCCCCGCATTTT. The rearrangement joins TRBV20-1 to TRBJ1-5; the D is unclear. This CDR3 comprises 12 residues. Looked up from germline, CDR1 is DFQATT and CDR2 is SNEGSKA (reference sequence).

The chain couples TRBV7-3 to TRBJ2-7, with D uncertain. The CDR3 loop spans 13 amino acids. Germline V lookup: CDR1 SGHTA, CDR2 FQGTGA. Trimming removed 2 bases from V and 3 bases from J, with 8 bases in between. The chain's CDR3 is CASSLDPGYEQYF. For the CDR3, the DNA is TGTGCCAGCAGCTTAGACCCCGGCTACGAGCAGTACTTC.

This clonotype was picked up many times. V is TRBV5-6 and J is TRBJ1-1, with TRBD1 matching over 8 bases. Germline CDR1 SGHDT, CDR2 YYEEEE. V was pared by 5 bases and J by 1 base, with 7 bases of the junction left unmatched. The CDR3 is 15 residues long. CDR3 DNA sequence: TGTGCCAGCAGGACTACAGGGGGGGGGAACACTGAAGCTTTCTTT. Translating it yields CASRTTGGGNTEAFF.

With respect to this clonotype: One junction end does not reproduce the germline sequence, and a read error may be involved. The chain links TRBV4-3 to TRBJ1-2; 9 bases line up with TRBD1. The CDR3 totals 14 residues. Looked up from germline, CDR1 is LGHNA and CDR2 is YSLEER. CDR3 in amino acids: CAGSLGDRVGGYTF. The CDR3 DNA reads as TGCGCCGGCAGCCTAGGGGACAGGGTGGGTGGCTACACCTTC.

In its sample, this clonotype was seen a few times. CDR3 sequence (DNA): TGCAGTGCTGGGACAGGGGGAAATTCACCCCTCCACTTT. Translated: CSAGTGGNSPLHF. This chain connects TRBV20-1 to TRBJ1-6; the match to TRBD1 covers 11 bases. V shed 5 bases and J 7 bases; nucleotides not matched to a gene: 1. The germline V gene encodes CDR1 DFQATT and CDR2 SNEGSKA (reference sequence). The CDR3 contains 13 residues.

This clonotype was observed at least ten times. A much larger clone differs from this one at a single base, so this may be a read error. The chain joins TRBV20-1 to TRBJ2-7, with 8 bases fitting TRBD2. This CDR3 spans 16 amino acids. V was pared by 3 bases and J by 3 bases, with 13 bases of the junction left unmatched. Germline V CDR1 and CDR2: DFQATT, SNEGSKA (reference sequence). The DNA for the CDR3 is TGCAGTGCTAGTGGCCCCGGGGGGGAGACCGTCTACGAGCAGTACTTC. Translation: CSASGPGGETVYEQYF.

This chain connects TRBV7-2 to TRBJ2-5; D uncertain. V dropped 5 bases and J dropped 1 base, with 11 bases sitting between them. CDR3 length equals 14 residues. Germline assignment: CDR1 SGHTA and CDR2 FQGNSA. The DNA of the CDR3 is TGTGCCAGCAGCCCTCAGACTCCCCAAGAGACCCAGTACTTC. Protein sequence: CASSPQTPQETQYF.

The chain combines TRBV7-9 with TRBJ1-2; weak D call: TRBD1 (5 bases). V lost 0 bases, J lost 7 bases, and 12 bases lay in between. The length of the CDR3 is 14 residues. Looked up from germline, CDR1 is SEHNR and CDR2 is FQNEAQ (reference sequence). The CDR3 sequence is CASSLALPGSGYTF. In nucleotides, the CDR3 is TGTGCCAGCAGCTTAGCCCTCCCAGGGAGTGGCTACACCTTC.

This clonotype has at least ten counts. The V gene is TRBV6-5, the J gene TRBJ2-2; D is possibly TRBD2 (6 bases). CDR1 and CDR2 from the germline V gene are MNHEY and SVGAGI. With 2 bases removed from V and 4 bases from J, the gap between germline ends came to 11 bases. The CDR3 is 15 amino acids. The DNA of the CDR3 is TGTGCCAGCAGTTACCGGGGACTGGCCACCGGGGAGCTGTTTTTT. Its protein product is CASSYRGLATGELFF.

This clonotype is medium-sized (0.01 to 0.1%) by share. The chain links TRBV15 to TRBJ2-7; D is possibly TRBD1 or TRBD2 (5 bases each). Germline-derived CDR1 and CDR2 are LNHNV and YYDKDF (reference sequence). There are 14 residues in the CDR3. The germline V and J ends were trimmed by 3 bases and 6 bases, with 15 bases remaining between them. CDR3 sequence (DNA): TGTGCCACCAGCAGGAGGGACCCAACGGGCGAGCAGTACTTC. Protein sequence: CATSRRDPTGEQYF.

This clonotype showed up many times. The rearrangement joins TRBV4-3 to TRBJ2-2; D gene unclear. The CDR3 spans 13 residues. CDR1 is LGHNA and CDR2 is YSLEER in the germline V gene. Trimming removed 1 base at V and 5 bases at J, with 5 bases between. The CDR3 spells CASSQGPTGELFF. CDR3 bases: TGCGCCAGCAGCCAAGGGCCAACCGGGGAGCTGTTTTTT.

This rearrangement joins TRBV11-1 to TRBJ1-1; D might be TRBD1 (6 bases). This CDR3 contains 13 residues. Germline V CDR1 and CDR2: SGHAT, FQDESV (reference sequence). With 3 bases removed from V and 11 bases from J, the gap between germline ends came to 16 bases. CDR3 DNA: TGTGCCAGCAGCTTTGGGACATTCTCAGGGGCTTTCTTT. Translating gives CASSFGTFSGAFF.

The chain couples TRBV27 to TRBJ1-1; D remains unclear. The CDR3 length is 11 residues. The V gene's germline CDR1 is MNHEY and CDR2 SMNVEV (reference sequence). Trimming cost V 4 bases and J 5 bases, with 5 bases left between them. The CDR3 loop is CASSSRTEAFF. CDR3 in DNA: TGTGCCAGCAGTTCCCGGACTGAAGCTTTCTTT.

At least ten counts were recorded for this clonotype. The chain combines TRBV6-2 or TRBV6-3 with TRBJ1-4; 7 bases fit TRBD1. Trimming at V came to 0 bases and at J to 7 bases, leaving 8 bases not matched to a gene. This CDR3 is built from 16 residues. Germline-derived CDR1 and CDR2 are MNHEY and SVGEGT. The CDR3 here is CASSYSSEGAGEKLFF. The CDR3 region has the DNA TGTGCCAGCAGTTACTCTAGTGAGGGGGCCGGTGAAAAACTGTTTTTT.

This clonotype was found many times. This chain joins TRBV20-1 and TRBJ2-5; 8 nucleotides match TRBD2. Germline V lookup: CDR1 DFQATT, CDR2 SNEGSKA (reference sequence). With 7 bases clipped from V and 1 base from J, the junction kept 8 bases outside the gene matches. This CDR3 spans 14 amino acids. CDR3 in amino acids: CSGRAGDPQETQYF. The CDR3 nucleotides read TGCAGTGGACGAGCGGGAGACCCCCAAGAGACCCAGTACTTC.

This clonotype was observed a handful of times. The chain joins TRBV5-1 to TRBJ1-1, with D tentatively TRBD1 (6 bases). Germline V gene sequence: CDR1 SGHRS, CDR2 YFSETQ. V lost 0 bases and J 5 bases, leaving 14 bases between the germline ends. The CDR3 is made up of 15 amino acids. CDR3: CASSLVQQGRTEAFF. The CDR3 DNA is TGCGCCAGCAGCTTGGTCCAGCAGGGGAGAACTGAAGCTTTCTTT.

In the case of this clonotype: At one of its ends the junction is not consistent with the germline gene, which may arise from a read error. The V and J genes are TRBV20-1 and TRBJ2-1; the match to TRBD2 covers 9 bases. The CDR3 loop spans 16 amino acids. Germline values: CDR1 DFQATT, CDR2 SNEGSKA (reference sequence). The CDR3: CSARDIGSGRRNEQLF. The CDR3 nucleotides are TGCAGCGCTAGAGATATTGGAAGCGGGAGGCGAAATGAGCAGCTCTTC.

The sample holds many counts of this clonotype. The chain combines TRBV12-3 or TRBV12-4 with TRBJ2-2; 7 bases fit TRBD2. Trimming at V came to 2 bases and at J to 1 base, leaving 10 bases not matched to a gene. The CDR3 is 18 amino acids. The CDR3 region has the DNA TGTGCCAGCAGTTTACCTGCTGGTGGCGGGGGGAACACCGGGGAGCTGTTTTTT. Encoded protein: CASSLPAGGGGNTGELFF.

This clonotype has ten or more counts. This could be a read error, since a much larger clone is one nucleotide away. The CDR3 bases are TGTGCCAGCAGTTGCTCCGGGGATCAGCCCCAGCATTTT. Translated, it gives CASSCSGDQPQHF. The J gene is TRBJ1-5, the V gene TRBV12-3 or TRBV12-4, with D uncertain. The V and J ends lost 4 bases and 5 bases respectively, with 9 bases between them. This CDR3 has 13 amino acids.

This clonotype was seen many times. This chain joins TRBV30 and TRBJ1-5; the match to TRBD1 covers 8 bases. CDR1 is GTSNPN, CDR2 SVGIG, per germline (reference sequence). The V segment lost 2 bases and the J segment 2 bases; nucleotides outside the gene matches: 14. The CDR3 runs to 18 residues. The CDR3 nucleotides read TGTGCCTGGAGTAGCTCATCGCAGGGGGCGTTCGGCAATCAGCCCCAGCATTTT. Translated: CAWSSSSQGAFGNQPQHF.

This clonotype occurred many times. This may come from a read error, since a much larger clone is one base off. This chain joins TRBV6-5 and TRBJ2-5; D remains unclear. This CDR3 contains 12 residues. CDR1 and CDR2 from the germline V gene are MNHEY and SVGAGI. The CDR3 loop is CASRPDQEAQYF. The CDR3 coding sequence is TGTGCCAGTCGGCCAGACCAAGAGGCCCAGTACTTC.

This clonotype was recorded many times. J is TRBJ2-3 and V is TRBV6-5; 9 bases align to TRBD1. V gave up 6 bases and J gave up 3 bases; unmatched junction bases: 10. The CDR3 contains 16 residues. CDR1 and CDR2 (germline): MNHEY, SVGAGI. CDR3 coding DNA: TGTGCCAGCAGCAAGAACCGGGACAGGGTAACAGATACGCAGTATTTT. Its translation is CASSKNRDRVTDTQYF.

V usage is TRBV10-3 and J usage is TRBJ2-7, with 7 positions matching TRBD2. This CDR3 contains 14 residues. The junction had 7 bases not matched to a gene; V was cut back by 8 bases and J by 0 bases. Germline V gives CDR1 ENHRY, CDR2 SYGVKD. The CDR3 region has the DNA TGTGCCATCGCCGGGACTACCCTCTCCTACGAGCAGTACTTC. Its protein product is CAIAGTTLSYEQYF.

The chain links TRBV2 to TRBJ1-2; D is ambiguous. Between the trimmed V and J ends, which lost 6 bases and 4 bases, there was a span of 15 bases. CDR1 is SNHLY, CDR2 FYNNEI, per germline. The CDR3 contains 14 residues. The CDR3 region is CASSPDRHLYGYTF. The CDR3 nucleotides read TGTGCCAGCAGCCCCGACCGGCATCTCTATGGCTACACCTTC. Complete variable domain (other parts from reference TRBV2 and TRBJ1-2): EPEVTQTPSHQVTQMGQEVILRCVPISNHLYFYWYRQILGQKVEFLVSFYNNEISEKSEIFDDQFSVERPDGSNFTLKIRSTKLEDSAMYFCASSPDRHLYGYTFGSGTRLTVV.

This clonotype occurred many times. V and J are TRBV2 and TRBJ2-1, with TRBD2 matching 13 bases. The ends lost 5 bases at V and 9 bases at J; junction bases unmatched: 7. The germline CDR1 and CDR2 sequences are SNHLY and FYNNEI. This CDR3 spans 15 amino acids. CDR3 loop: CASSRTSGSLGEQFF. In DNA form, the CDR3 reads TGTGCCAGCAGTCGGACTAGCGGGAGTTTGGGTGAGCAGTTCTTC. Filled out from reference TRBV2 and TRBJ2-1, the complete variable domain reads EPEVTQTPSHQVTQMGQEVILRCVPISNHLYFYWYRQILGQKVEFLVSFYNNEISEKSEIFDDQFSVERPDGSNFTLKIRSTKLEDSAMYFCASSRTSGSLGEQFFGPGTRLTVL.

The chain links TRBV6-1 to TRBJ2-5, with 11 nucleotides matching TRBD2. Per the germline V gene, CDR1 is MNHNS and CDR2 is SASEGT. The CDR3 runs 16 residues. J gave up 2 bases and V 10 bases, and 12 bases lay outside the gene matches. The CDR3 nucleotides read TGTGCCATCGCTACCACTAGCGGGAGCGCGCAAGAGACCCAGTACTTC. Residues: CAIATTSGSAQETQYF.

In nucleotides, the CDR3 is TGCAGTTATGGGGGGTCGAACTCCTACAATGAGCAGTTCTTC. Translated: CSYGGSNSYNEQFF. This chain joins TRBV20-1 and TRBJ2-1; D might be TRBD2 (6 bases). From germline, CDR1 is DFQATT and CDR2 SNEGSKA (reference sequence). The CDR3 is 14 residues long. V lost 8 bases, J lost 0 bases, and 14 bases lay in between.